The clone carrying this TCR beta chain was seen repeatedly, ten times or more. The target antigen is unknown. Among the patients, aged 18 to 65, hyperthyroidism was newly diagnosed and had lasted under 2 months. The entry originates in a study of T cells in Graves' hyperthyroidism and ophthalmopathy. General study results and limits: With a median lead of roughly 6.2 months before onset, the model predicted ophthalmopathy. Separating ophthalmopathy from stable hyperthyroidism was achieved by a 13 V-J model.

TCR beta CDR3 regions were amplified from RNA. TCR CDR3 underwent first-round RT-PCR with the HTBI primer set. TCRdb re-called the multiplex PCR reads with MiXCR, one entry per CDR3 protein. The table records hundreds of thousands of distinct CDR3 sequences, around 46% of them present only once. The source is a woman aged 18-29 years with Graves' hyperthyroidism. The sequencing input was peripheral blood or thyroid tissue (not recorded which).

The DNA for the CDR3 is TGCAGCGTGGGAGACAACAATCAGCCCCAGCATTTT. Its protein product is CSVGDNNQPQHF. The rearrangement uses TRBV29-1 and TRBJ1-5; D call uncertain. The V and J ends lost 6 bases and 3 bases respectively, with 9 bases between them. The CDR3 spans 12 residues. Germline V gene sequence: CDR1 SQVTM, CDR2 ANQGSEA.